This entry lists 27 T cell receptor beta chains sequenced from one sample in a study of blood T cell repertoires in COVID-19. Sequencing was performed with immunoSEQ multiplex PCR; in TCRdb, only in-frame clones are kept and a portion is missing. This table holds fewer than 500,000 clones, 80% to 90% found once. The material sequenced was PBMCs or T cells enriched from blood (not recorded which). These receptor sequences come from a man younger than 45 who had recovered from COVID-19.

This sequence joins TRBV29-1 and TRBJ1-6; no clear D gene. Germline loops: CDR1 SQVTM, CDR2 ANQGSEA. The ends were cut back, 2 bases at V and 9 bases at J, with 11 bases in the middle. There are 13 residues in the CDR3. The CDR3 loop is CSVETGYGSPLHF. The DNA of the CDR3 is TGCAGCGTTGAAACCGGGTATGGTTCACCCCTCCACTTT.

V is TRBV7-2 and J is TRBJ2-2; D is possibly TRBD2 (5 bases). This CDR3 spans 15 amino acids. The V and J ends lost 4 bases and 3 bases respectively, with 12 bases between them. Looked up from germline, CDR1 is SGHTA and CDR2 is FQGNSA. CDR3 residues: CASSSIASYTGELFF. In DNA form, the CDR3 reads TGTGCCAGCAGCTCCATAGCGTCTTACACCGGGGAGCTGTTTTTT.

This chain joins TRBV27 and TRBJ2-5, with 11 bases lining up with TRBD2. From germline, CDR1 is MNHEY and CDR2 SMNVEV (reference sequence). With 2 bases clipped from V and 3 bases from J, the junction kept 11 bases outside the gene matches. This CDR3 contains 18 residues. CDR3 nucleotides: TGTGCCAGCAGTTTACTGGGGCCCCCGACTAGCGGGAAAGAGACCCAGTACTTC. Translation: CASSLLGPPTSGKETQYF.

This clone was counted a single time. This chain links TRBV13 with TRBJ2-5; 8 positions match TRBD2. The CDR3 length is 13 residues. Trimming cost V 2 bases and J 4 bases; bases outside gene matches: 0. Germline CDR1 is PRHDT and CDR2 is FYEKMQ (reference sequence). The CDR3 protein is CASSLRGGETQYF. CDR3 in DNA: TGTGCCAGCAGCTTACGGGGGGGAGAGACCCAGTACTTC.

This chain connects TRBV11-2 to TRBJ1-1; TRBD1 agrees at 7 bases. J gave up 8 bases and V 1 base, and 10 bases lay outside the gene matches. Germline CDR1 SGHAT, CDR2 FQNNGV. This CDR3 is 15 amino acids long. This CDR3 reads CASSLAGDRSLEAFF. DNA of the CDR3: TGTGCCAGCAGCTTAGCTGGGGACAGAAGCTTAGAAGCTTTCTTT. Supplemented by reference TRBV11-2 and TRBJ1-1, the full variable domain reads EAGVAQSPRYKIIEKRQSVAFWCNPISGHATLYWYQQILGQGPKLLIQFQNNGVVDDSQLPKDRFSAERLKGVDSTLKIQPAKLEDSAVYLCASSLAGDRSLEAFFGQGTRLTVV.

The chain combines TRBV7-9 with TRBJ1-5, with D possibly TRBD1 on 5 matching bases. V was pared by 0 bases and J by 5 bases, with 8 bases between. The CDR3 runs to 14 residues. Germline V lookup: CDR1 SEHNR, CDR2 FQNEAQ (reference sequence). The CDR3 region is CASSLAPGYQPQHF. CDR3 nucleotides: TGTGCCAGCAGCTTAGCGCCAGGGTATCAGCCCCAGCATTTT.

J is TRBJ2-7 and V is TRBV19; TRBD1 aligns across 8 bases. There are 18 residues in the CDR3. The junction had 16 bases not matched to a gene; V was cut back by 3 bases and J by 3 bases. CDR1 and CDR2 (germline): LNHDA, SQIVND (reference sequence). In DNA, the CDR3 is TGTGCCAGTAGTATTTCGGCTTCCCTCGACAGGGGCCTCTACGAGCAGTACTTC. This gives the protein CASSISASLDRGLYEQYF.

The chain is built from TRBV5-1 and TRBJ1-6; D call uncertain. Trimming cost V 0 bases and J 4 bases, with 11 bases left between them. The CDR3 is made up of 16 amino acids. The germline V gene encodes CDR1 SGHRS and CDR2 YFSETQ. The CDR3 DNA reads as TGCGCCAGCAGCTTGGCAGAGACGGAGTATAATTCACCCCTCCACTTT. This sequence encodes CASSLAETEYNSPLHF.

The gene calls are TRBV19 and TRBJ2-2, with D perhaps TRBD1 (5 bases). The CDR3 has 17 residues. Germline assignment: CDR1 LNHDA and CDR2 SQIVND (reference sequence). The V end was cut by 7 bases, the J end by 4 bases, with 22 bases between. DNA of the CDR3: TGTGCCAGTACCCCCGATCGACAGTTGTTTGGCACCGGGGAGCTGTTTTTT. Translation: CASTPDRQLFGTGELFF.

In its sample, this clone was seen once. Here the CDR3 reads CASSRGVGQAYEQYF. DNA of the CDR3: TGTGCCAGCAGTCGGGGTGTGGGACAGGCCTACGAGCAGTACTTC. V gene TRBV28 combines with J gene TRBJ2-7; 8 nucleotides match TRBD1. The CDR3 runs to 15 residues. The V gene end was trimmed by 5 bases and the J gene end by 2 bases; junction bases not matched to a gene: 8. The germline CDR1 and CDR2 sequences are MDHEN and SYDVKM.

In DNA, the CDR3 is TGTGCCAGCAGCCCTCCCGGACTAGGTGCCGGGGAGCTGTTTTTT. This translates into CASSPPGLGAGELFF. V is TRBV9 and J is TRBJ2-2, with 7 bases identical to TRBD2. J was trimmed by 6 bases and V by 4 bases; bases with no gene match: 9. Per the germline V gene, CDR1 is SGDLS and CDR2 is YYNGEE. This CDR3 contains 15 residues. Full variable domain (missing parts from reference TRBV9 and TRBJ2-2): DSGVTQTPKHLITATGQRVTLRCSPRSGDLSVYWYQQSLDQGLQFLIQYYNGEERAKGNILERFSAQQFPDLHSELNLSSLELGDSALYFCASSPPGLGAGELFFGEGSRLTVL.

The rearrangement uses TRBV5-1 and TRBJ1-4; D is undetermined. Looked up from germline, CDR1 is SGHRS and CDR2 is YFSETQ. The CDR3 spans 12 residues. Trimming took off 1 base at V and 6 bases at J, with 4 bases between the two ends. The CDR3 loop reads CASSLPDEKLFF. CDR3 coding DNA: TGCGCCAGCAGCTTGCCGGATGAAAAACTGTTTTTT.

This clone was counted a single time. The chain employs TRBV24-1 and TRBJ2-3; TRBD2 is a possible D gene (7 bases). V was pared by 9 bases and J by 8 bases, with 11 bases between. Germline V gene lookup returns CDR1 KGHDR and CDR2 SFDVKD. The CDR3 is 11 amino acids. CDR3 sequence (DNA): TGTGCCACCTACAGGGAGGGTACGCAGTATTTT. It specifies CATYREGTQYF.

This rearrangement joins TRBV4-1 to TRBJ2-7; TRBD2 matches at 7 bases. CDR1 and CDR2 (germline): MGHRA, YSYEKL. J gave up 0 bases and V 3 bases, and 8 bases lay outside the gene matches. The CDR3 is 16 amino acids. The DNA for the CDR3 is TGCGCCAGCAGCCAGGCGGCCGGGACTACCTCCTACGAGCAGTACTTC. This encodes CASSQAAGTTSYEQYF.

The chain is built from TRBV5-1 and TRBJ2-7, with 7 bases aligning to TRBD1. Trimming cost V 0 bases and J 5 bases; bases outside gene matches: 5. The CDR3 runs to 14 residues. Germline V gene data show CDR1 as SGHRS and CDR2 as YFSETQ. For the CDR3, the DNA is TGCGCCAGCAGCTTGGAACAGGGGTTCCACGAGCAGTACTTC. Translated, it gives CASSLEQGFHEQYF.

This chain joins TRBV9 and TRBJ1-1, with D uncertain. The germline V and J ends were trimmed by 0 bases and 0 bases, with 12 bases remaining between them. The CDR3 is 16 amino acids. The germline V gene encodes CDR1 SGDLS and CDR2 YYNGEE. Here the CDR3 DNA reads TGTGCCAGCAGCGTAGCCGGGATGAATATGAACACTGAAGCTTTCTTT. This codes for CASSVAGMNMNTEAFF.

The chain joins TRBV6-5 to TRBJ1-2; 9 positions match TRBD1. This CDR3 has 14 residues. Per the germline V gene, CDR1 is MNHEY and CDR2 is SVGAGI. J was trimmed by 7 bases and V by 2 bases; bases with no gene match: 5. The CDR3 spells CASSYATGGSGYTF. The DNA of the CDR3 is TGTGCCAGCAGTTACGCTACAGGGGGCAGTGGCTACACCTTC.

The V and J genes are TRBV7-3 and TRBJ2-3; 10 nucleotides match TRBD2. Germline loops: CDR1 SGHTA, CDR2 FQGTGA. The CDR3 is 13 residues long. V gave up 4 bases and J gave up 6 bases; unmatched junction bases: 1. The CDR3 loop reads CASSSSGSDTQYF. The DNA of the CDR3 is TGTGCCAGCAGCTCTAGCGGGAGTGATACGCAGTATTTT.

CDR3 residues: CAAIQGGSGYGYTF. CDR3 DNA: TGTGCCGCCATCCAGGGGGGTAGCGGCTATGGCTACACCTTC. This chain links TRBV10-3 with TRBJ1-2; TRBD1 aligns across 7 bases. J gave up 4 bases and V 11 bases, and 13 bases lay outside the gene matches. The germline V gene encodes CDR1 ENHRY and CDR2 SYGVKD. CDR3 size: 14 residues.

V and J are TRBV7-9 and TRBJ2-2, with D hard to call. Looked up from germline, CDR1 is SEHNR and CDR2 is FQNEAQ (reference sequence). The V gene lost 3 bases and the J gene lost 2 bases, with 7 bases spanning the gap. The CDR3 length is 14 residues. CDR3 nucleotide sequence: TGTGCCAGCAGCTTGGAGCTAAACACCGGGGAGCTGTTTTTT. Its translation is CASSLELNTGELFF.

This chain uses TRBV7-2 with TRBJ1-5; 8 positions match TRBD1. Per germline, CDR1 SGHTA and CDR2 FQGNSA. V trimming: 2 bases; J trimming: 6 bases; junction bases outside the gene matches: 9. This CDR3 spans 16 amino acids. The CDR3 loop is CASSLRGQGAGQPQHF. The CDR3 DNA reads TGTGCCAGCAGCTTACGAGGGCAGGGGGCGGGTCAGCCCCAGCATTTT.

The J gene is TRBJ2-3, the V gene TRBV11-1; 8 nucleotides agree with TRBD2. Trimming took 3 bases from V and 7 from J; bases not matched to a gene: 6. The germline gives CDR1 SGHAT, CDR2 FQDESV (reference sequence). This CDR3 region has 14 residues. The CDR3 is CASSLSGSSNTQYF. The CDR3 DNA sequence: TGTGCCAGCAGCTTGAGCGGGAGTTCAAATACGCAGTATTTT.

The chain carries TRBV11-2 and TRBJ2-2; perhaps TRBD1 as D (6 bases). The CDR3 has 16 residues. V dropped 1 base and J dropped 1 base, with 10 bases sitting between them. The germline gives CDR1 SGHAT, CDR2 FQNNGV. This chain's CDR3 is CASSLVFRGNTGELFF. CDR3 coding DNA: TGTGCCAGCAGCTTAGTGTTCAGGGGGAACACCGGGGAGCTGTTTTTT.

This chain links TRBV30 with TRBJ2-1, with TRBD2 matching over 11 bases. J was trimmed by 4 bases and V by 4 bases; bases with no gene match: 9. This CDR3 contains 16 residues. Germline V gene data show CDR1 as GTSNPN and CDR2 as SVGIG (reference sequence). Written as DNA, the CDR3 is TGTGCCTGGACTCCCATGGGACTAGCGGAATACAATGAGCAGTTCTTC. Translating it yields CAWTPMGLAEYNEQFF. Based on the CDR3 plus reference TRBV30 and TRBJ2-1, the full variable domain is SQTIHQWPATLVQPVGSPLSLECTVEGTSNPNLYWYRQAAGRGLQLLFYSVGIGQISSEVPQNLSASRPQDRQFILSSKKLLLSDSGFYLCAWTPMGLAEYNEQFFGPGTRLTVL.

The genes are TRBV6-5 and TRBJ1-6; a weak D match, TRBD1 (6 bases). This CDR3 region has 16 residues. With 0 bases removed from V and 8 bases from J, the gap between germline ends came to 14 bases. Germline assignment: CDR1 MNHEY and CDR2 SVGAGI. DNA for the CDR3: TGTGCCAGCAGTTACTCTGGGGGGGGCGCGGATTCACCCCTCCACTTT. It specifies CASSYSGGGADSPLHF.

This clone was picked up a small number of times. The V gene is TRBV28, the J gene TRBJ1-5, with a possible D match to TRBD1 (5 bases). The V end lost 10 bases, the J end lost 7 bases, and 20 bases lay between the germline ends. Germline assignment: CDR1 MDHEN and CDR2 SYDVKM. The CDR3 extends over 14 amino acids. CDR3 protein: CAMRRAGSRQPQHF. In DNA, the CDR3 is TGTGCCATGCGTCGGGCAGGGTCGAGGCAGCCCCAGCATTTT.

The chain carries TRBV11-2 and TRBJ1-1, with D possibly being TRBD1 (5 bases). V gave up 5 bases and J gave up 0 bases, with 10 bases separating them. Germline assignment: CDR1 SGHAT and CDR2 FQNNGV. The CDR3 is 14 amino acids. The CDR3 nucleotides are TGTGCCAGCAGCCAAAGGGGCATGAACACTGAAGCTTTCTTT. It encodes CASSQRGMNTEAFF.